The clone carrying this T cell receptor beta chain was counted between two and nine times. The sample belongs to a study of blood T cell repertoires in COVID-19. Overall study context: COVID-19 samples from acute and convalescent phases originated in the United States, Italy and Spain. T cells, B-cell-depleted T cells, or PBMCs supplied cDNA or gDNA.

Germline CDR1 PRHDT, CDR2 FYEKMQ (reference sequence). The CDR3 spans 13 residues. Trimming pared 7 bases from V and 6 bases from J, leaving 15 bases between. TCRdb's copy holds only in-frame clones and misses some; the assay was immunoSEQ multiplex PCR. There are approximately 200,000 clones in the sample; over 80% occur only once, and approximately 5% lies in the top ten. The specimen was peripheral blood. The chain links TRBV13 to TRBJ1-1; D may be TRBD1 (5 bases). The source of this sequence is a human donor in a cohort sampled during active COVID-19. The CDR3 is CASTSRGSPEAFF. CDR3 bases: TGTGCCAGCACCTCGCGGGGCAGTCCTGAAGCTTTCTTT.